This is a list of T cell receptor beta chains from one sample in a study of blood T cell repertoires in COVID-19. TCRdb's copy holds only in-frame clones and misses some; the assay was immunoSEQ multiplex PCR. The data contain 380,000 or so clones, roughly 90% of them singletons. The sequencing sample was made of peripheral blood. Receptors were obtained from a man between 35 and 55 years old with acute or convalescent COVID-19. Both conserved end residues are part of each CDR3. The D gene is left open where the match is weak. Rows give clone size only sometimes, using once, few, many, or a class for an expanded clone.

D: NA; J: TRBJ1-2; size: NA; V: TRBV21-1; CDR3: CASSEGLKKGYTF; DNA: TGTGCCAGCAGCGAGGGACTGAAGAAAGGCTACACCTTC
D: NA; J: TRBJ2-7; size: few; V: TRBV10-3; CDR3: CAISVPSAGVYEQYF; DNA: TGTGCCATCAGTGTGCCTAGCGCTGGGGTTTACGAGCAGTACTTC
D: TRBD2; J: TRBJ2-1; size: NA; V: TRBV13; CDR3: CASSNGLAGANEQFF; DNA: TGTGCCAGCAGCAACGGACTAGCGGGAGCCAATGAGCAGTTCTTC
D: NA; J: TRBJ1-1; size: NA; V: TRBV6-5; CDR3: CASSPTVNTEAFF; DNA: TGTGCCAGCAGTCCGACAGTGAACACTGAAGCTTTCTTT
D: NA; J: TRBJ2-5; size: NA; V: TRBV6-1; CDR3: CASSESRETQYF; DNA: TGTGCCAGCAGTGAATCTCGGGAGACCCAGTACTTC
D: NA; J: TRBJ1-1; size: NA; V: TRBV6-5; CDR3: CASRGQNVLNTEAFF; DNA: TGTGCCAGCAGGGGCCAAAACGTCCTGAACACTGAAGCTTTCTTT
D: NA; J: TRBJ1-4; size: NA; V: TRBV19; CDR3: CASSTSWTDNEKLFF; DNA: TGTGCCAGTAGTACCAGTTGGACAGACAATGAAAAACTGTTTTTT
D: TRBD2; J: TRBJ2-1; size: NA; V: TRBV6-1; CDR3: CASTTSPSRLAEQFF; DNA: TGTGCCAGCACCACAAGCCCCTCTCGACTAGCTGAGCAGTTCTTC
D: NA; J: TRBJ2-7; size: NA; V: TRBV28; CDR3: CASSLYQGYSYEQYF; DNA: TGTGCCAGCAGTTTATACCAGGGCTATTCCTACGAGCAGTACTTC
D: NA; J: TRBJ2-7; size: once; V: TRBV6-6; CDR3: CASSPPLDEQYF; DNA: TGTGCCAGCAGTCCCCCCCTAGACGAGCAGTACTTC
D: TRBD1; J: TRBJ2-7; size: once; V: TRBV28; CDR3: CASTPGQASYEQYF; DNA: TGTGCCAGCACCCCGGGACAGGCCTCCTACGAGCAGTACTTC
D: TRBD2; J: TRBJ2-3; size: once; V: TRBV9; CDR3: CASSVSGRGPDTQYF; DNA: TGTGCCAGCAGCGTTAGCGGGAGAGGGCCAGATACGCAGTATTTT
D: TRBD2; J: TRBJ2-2; size: NA; V: TRBV5-1; CDR3: CASSPQTSGGAFTGELFF; DNA: TGCGCCAGCAGCCCGCAGACTAGCGGGGGGGCCTTTACCGGGGAGCTGTTTTTT
D: NA; J: TRBJ2-4; size: NA; V: TRBV11-2; CDR3: CASRSTRIERQAKNIQYF; DNA: TGTGCCAGCAGAAGCACCCGGATCGAGCGTCAGGCCAAAAACATTCAGTACTTC
D: NA; J: TRBJ2-1; size: NA; V: TRBV5-1; CDR3: CASSLAGGGLGNEQFF; DNA: TGCGCCAGCAGCTTGGCCGGAGGGGGCTTAGGGAATGAGCAGTTCTTC
D: TRBD2; J: TRBJ2-7; size: NA; V: TRBV7-2; CDR3: CASSLGSGGEASYEQYF; DNA: TGTGCCAGCAGCTTAGGGTCGGGGGGGGAGGCTTCCTACGAGCAGTACTTC
D: NA; J: TRBJ2-1; size: few; V: TRBV11-2; CDR3: CASSFGEGDEQFF; DNA: TGTGCCAGCAGCTTTGGCGAGGGCGATGAGCAGTTCTTC